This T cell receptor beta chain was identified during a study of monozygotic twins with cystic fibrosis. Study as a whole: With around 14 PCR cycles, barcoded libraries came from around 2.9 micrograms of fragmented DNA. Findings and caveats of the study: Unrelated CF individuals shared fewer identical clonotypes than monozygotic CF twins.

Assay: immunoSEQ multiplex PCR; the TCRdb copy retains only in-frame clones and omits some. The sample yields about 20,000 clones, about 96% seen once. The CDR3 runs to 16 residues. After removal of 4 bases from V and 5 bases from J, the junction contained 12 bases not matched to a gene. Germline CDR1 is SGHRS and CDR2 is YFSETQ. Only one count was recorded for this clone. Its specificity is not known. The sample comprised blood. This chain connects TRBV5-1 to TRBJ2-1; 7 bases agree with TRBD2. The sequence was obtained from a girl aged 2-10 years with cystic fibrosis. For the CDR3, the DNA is TGCGCCAGCAGCCAGAACACCGGGACTACCCACAATGAGCAGTTCTTC. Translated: CASSQNTGTTHNEQFF.